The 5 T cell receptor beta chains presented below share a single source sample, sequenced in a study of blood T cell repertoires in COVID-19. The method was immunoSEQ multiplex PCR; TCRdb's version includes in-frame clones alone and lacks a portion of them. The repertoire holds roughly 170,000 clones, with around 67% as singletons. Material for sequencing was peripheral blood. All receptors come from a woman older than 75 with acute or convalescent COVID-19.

As DNA, the CDR3 is TGTGCCAGCAGTTTCGGCGACAGGGGGCGACACAATGAGCAGTTCTTC. Protein sequence: CASSFGDRGRHNEQFF. The chain couples TRBV28 to TRBJ2-1, with TRBD1 matching over 10 bases. V shed 3 bases, J shed 5 bases, and the junction held 7 bases outside the gene matches. Germline V gene sequence: CDR1 MDHEN, CDR2 SYDVKM. The CDR3 has 16 amino acids.

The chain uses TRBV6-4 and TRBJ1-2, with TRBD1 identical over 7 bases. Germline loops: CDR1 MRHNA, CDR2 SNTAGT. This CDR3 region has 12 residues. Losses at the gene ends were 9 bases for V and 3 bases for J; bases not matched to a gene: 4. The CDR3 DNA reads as TGTGCCAGTTGGACAGGCGACTATGGCTACACCTTC. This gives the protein CASWTGDYGYTF.

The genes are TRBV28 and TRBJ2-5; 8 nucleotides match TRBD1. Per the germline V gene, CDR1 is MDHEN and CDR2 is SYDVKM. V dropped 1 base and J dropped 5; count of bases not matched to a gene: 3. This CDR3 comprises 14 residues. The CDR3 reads CASSLSGGYETQYF. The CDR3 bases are TGTGCCAGCAGTTTATCAGGGGGCTATGAGACCCAGTACTTC. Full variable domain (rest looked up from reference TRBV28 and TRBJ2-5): DVKVTQSSRYLVKRTGEKVFLECVQDMDHENMFWYRQDPGLGLRLIYFSYDVKMKEKGDIPEGYSVSREKKERFSLILESASTNQTSMYLCASSLSGGYETQYFGPGTRLLVL.

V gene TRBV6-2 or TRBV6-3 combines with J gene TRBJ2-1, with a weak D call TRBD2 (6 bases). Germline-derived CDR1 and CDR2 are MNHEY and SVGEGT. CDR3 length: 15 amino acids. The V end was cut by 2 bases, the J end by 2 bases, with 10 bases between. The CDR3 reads CASSYGSGTYNEQFF. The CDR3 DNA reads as TGTGCCAGCAGTTACGGTAGCGGAACCTACAATGAGCAGTTCTTC.

CDR3 nucleotide sequence: TGTGCCAGCAGTTTATGGGGGGGTGAAGCTTTCTTT. Its translation: CASSLWGGEAFF. The chain uses TRBV27 and TRBJ1-1, with D perhaps matching TRBD1 (5 bases). V was clipped by 1 base and J by 7 bases, with 7 bases between them. Germline V lookup: CDR1 MNHEY, CDR2 SMNVEV (reference sequence). The CDR3 extends over 12 amino acids.